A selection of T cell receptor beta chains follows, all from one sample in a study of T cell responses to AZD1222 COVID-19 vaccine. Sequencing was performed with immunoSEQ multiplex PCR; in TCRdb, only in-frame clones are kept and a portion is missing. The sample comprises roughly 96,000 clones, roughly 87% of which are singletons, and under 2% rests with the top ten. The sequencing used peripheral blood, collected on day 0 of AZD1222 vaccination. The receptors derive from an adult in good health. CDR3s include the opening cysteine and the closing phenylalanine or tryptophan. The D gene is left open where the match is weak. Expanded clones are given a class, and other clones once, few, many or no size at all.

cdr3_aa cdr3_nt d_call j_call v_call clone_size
CASSRSWGTTDTQYF TGTGCCAGCAGCCGGTCTTGGGGGACCACAGATACGCAGTATTTT NA TRBJ2-3 TRBV5-5 NA
CASQNTETGIQPQHF TGTGCCAGCCAAAATACCGAGACAGGGATCCAGCCCCAGCATTTT TRBD1 TRBJ1-5 TRBV6-5 NA
CAISGELRRALGNTEAFF TGTGCCATCAGTGGTGAACTTCGGAGGGCTCTGGGGAACACTGAAGCTTTCTTT NA TRBJ1-1 TRBV10-3 NA
CATSRDRAAASYEQYF TGTGCCACCAGCAGAGACCGGGCGGCAGCCTCCTACGAGCAGTACTTC NA TRBJ2-7 TRBV15 NA
CAWRKDYSGNTIYF TGTGCCTGGAGAAAGGACTACTCTGGAAACACCATATATTTT NA TRBJ1-3 TRBV30 few
CASSPETGELFF TGTGCCAGCTCACCTGAGACCGGGGAGCTGTTTTTT NA TRBJ2-2 TRBV18 NA
CASSHGGSLGNTEAFF TGTGCCAGCAGTCACGGGGGCTCCCTGGGGAACACTGAAGCTTTCTTT NA TRBJ1-1 TRBV5-4 NA
CASSSSSGGAYNEQFF TGTGCCAGCAGCTCATCTAGCGGGGGGGCTTACAATGAGCAGTTCTTC TRBD2 TRBJ2-1 TRBV7-2 once
CASSEKGYTEAFF TGCGCCAGCAGTGAGAAGGGCTACACTGAAGCTTTCTTT NA TRBJ1-1 TRBV10-2 NA
CASSSGPMQYF TGTGCCAGCAGCTCGGGTCCCATGCAGTATTTT NA TRBJ2-3 TRBV7-9 NA
CASSQDRWGGYTF TGCGCCAGCAGCCAAGATAGGTGGGGTGGCTACACCTTC NA TRBJ1-2 TRBV4-3 NA
CASSPDRGNTEAFF TGTGCCAGCTCACCGGACAGGGGGAACACTGAAGCTTTCTTT TRBD1 TRBJ1-1 TRBV18 NA
CASSSTGLNSPLHF TGTGCCAGCAGTTCGACAGGGCTTAATTCACCCCTCCACTTT TRBD1 TRBJ1-6 TRBV27 NA
CASIGGEAFF TGTGCCAGCATAGGGGGTGAAGCTTTCTTT NA TRBJ1-1 TRBV25-1 NA
CASKGDRTNYEQYF TGCGCCAGCAAGGGGGACAGGACCAACTACGAGCAGTACTTC TRBD1 TRBJ2-7 TRBV10-2 NA
CASSLPANKLGGYTF TGTGCCAGCAGTTTACCCGCCAATAAATTAGGGGGCTACACCTTC NA TRBJ1-2 TRBV28 once
CASSPLILGEIYNEQFF TGCGCCAGCAGCCCTCTGATACTGGGGGAGATCTACAATGAGCAGTTCTTC NA TRBJ2-1 TRBV5-1 NA
CSVDSGMNYEQYF TGCAGCGTTGATTCGGGAATGAACTACGAGCAGTACTTC NA TRBJ2-7 TRBV29-1 NA
CASSPMPGDQPQHF TGTGCCAGCAGCCCTATGCCGGGGGATCAGCCCCAGCATTTT NA TRBJ1-5 TRBV11-2 NA